This TCR beta chain was captured in a study of CD8+ T cells in alopecia areata. At the level of the study: Those treated were given oral tofacitinib at 5 to 10 mg twice daily. Treatment with tofacitinib (6 to 18 months) was followed by 6 months off drug.

Germline V gene lookup returns CDR1 SQVTM and CDR2 ANQGSEA. The CDR3 length is 16 residues. V lost 1 base and J lost 3; bases outside the gene matches: 11. Specified treatment: oral pan-JAK inhibitor, 5-10 mg twice daily. Punch biopsies of lesional scalp, plus peripheral blood, were taken from alopecia areata patients. Isolated RNA was reverse transcribed into cDNA used as the sequencing template. The repertoire was sequenced with immunoSEQ multiplex PCR; TCRdb's copy has only in-frame clones and lacks some. The data show some 80,000 clones, with around 65% seen just once and about a quarter held by the top ten. Findings and caveats of the study: Normal scalp had lower clonality than lesional scalp, with alopecia totalis/universalis lesions showing this most strongly.

As concerns this clone: Its antigen is not known.

The chain recombines TRBV29-1 with TRBJ2-7; 8 bases are shared with TRBD2. The sequence derives from a human donor with alopecia areata. Material: CD8+ T cells sorted from blood, obtained at week 24, from a patient treated with tofacitinib. CDR3 DNA: TGCAGCGTTGAAGCGCGCGAGCGGGGGTTAAGCTACGAGCAGTACTTC. Residues: CSVEARERGLSYEQYF.